Below are 10 T cell receptor beta chains sequenced from a single sample in a study of cytomegalovirus exposure and HLA in healthy donors (dated by TCRdb to 2016 to 2017). Library construction relied on the immunoSEQ multiplex PCR assay. A mixture of 60 forward primers for TCR Vbeta segments and 13 reverse primers for TCR Jbeta segments was used in the multiplex PCR. TCRdb took over this immuneACCESS table, retaining in-frame rearrangements with V and J assigned. Such tables are incomplete; in checked studies, under half of the missing clones stem from an unresolved V gene, and the remainder is unexplained. This sample gives approximately 160,000 clones in total; approximately 84% of them show up just once. Together, the top ten hold around 4.8% of the sample. Sequencing was performed on PBMCs. The receptors were sampled from a girl under 18 in good health and CMV-seropositive.

V is TRBV5-4 and J is TRBJ1-2, with TRBD1 identical over 10 bases. The germline V gene encodes CDR1 SGHNT and CDR2 YYREEE (reference sequence). The CDR3 totals 15 residues. The V and J ends lost 4 bases and 1 base, in that order; junction bases with no gene match: 4. As DNA, the CDR3 is TGTGCCAGCAGCAGCCGGGACAGGGGTAACTATGGCTACACCTTC. Amino acids: CASSSRDRGNYGYTF.

The V call is TRBV27, the J call TRBJ2-1; D gene ambiguous. The CDR3 sequence is 11 residues long. CDR1 and CDR2 from the germline V gene are MNHEY and SMNVEV (reference sequence). The ends were cut back, 4 bases at V and 8 bases at J, with 6 bases in the middle. In nucleotides, the CDR3 is TGTGCCAGCAGTTCTCAGGATGAGCAGTTCTTC. Translated, it gives CASSSQDEQFF.

DNA for the CDR3: TGTGCCAGCAGCGAACGGACAGGGCTTTCCGGCTACACCTTC. This translates into CASSERTGLSGYTF. This rearrangement joins TRBV9 to TRBJ1-2; 8 bases line up with TRBD1. Germline V gene sequence: CDR1 SGDLS, CDR2 YYNGEE. The V segment lost 3 bases and the J segment 8 bases; nucleotides outside the gene matches: 9. The length of the CDR3 is 14 residues.

This clone was observed once. This chain uses TRBV5-4 with TRBJ2-7; D might be TRBD1 (5 bases). The CDR3 is 15 residues long. In germline, CDR1 is SGHNT, CDR2 YYREEE (reference sequence). V dropped 0 bases and J dropped 5 bases, with 15 bases sitting between them. The CDR3 sequence: CASSLGRTMVDEQYF. CDR3 sequence (DNA): TGTGCCAGCAGCTTGGGCCGGACAATGGTAGACGAGCAGTACTTC.

The V and J genes are TRBV27 and TRBJ1-5; D gene unclear. Trimming took 7 bases from V and 1 from J, leaving 11 bases between them. This CDR3 is 14 amino acids long. The germline CDR1 and CDR2 sequences are MNHEY and SMNVEV (reference sequence). This CDR3 reads CASMTGTSNQPQHF. The CDR3 DNA sequence: TGTGCCAGCATGACGGGTACGAGCAATCAGCCCCAGCATTTT.

V and J are TRBV10-3 and TRBJ1-1, with 7 bases aligning to TRBD1. The V gene end was trimmed by 3 bases and the J gene end by 3 bases; junction bases not matched to a gene: 10. Per the germline V gene, CDR1 is ENHRY and CDR2 is SYGVKD. The CDR3 is made up of 16 amino acids. The CDR3 spells CAISDLLGGGYTEAFF. CDR3 bases: TGTGCCATCAGTGATCTTTTAGGGGGCGGTTACACTGAAGCTTTCTTT.

The CDR3 coding sequence is TGTGCCAGCAGCTTGGGGGGCCGGGCGGACACTGAAGCTTTCTTT. Protein product: CASSLGGRADTEAFF. This rearrangement joins TRBV5-4 to TRBJ1-1, with D maybe TRBD1 (5 bases). Germline CDR1 is SGHNT and CDR2 is YYREEE (reference sequence). This CDR3 is built from 15 residues. V was shortened by 0 bases and J by 3 bases, with 12 bases between the two germline ends.

The V and J genes are TRBV27 and TRBJ1-4; TRBD1 agrees at 7 bases. CDR3 length: 15 residues. V lost 1 base and J lost 6; bases outside the gene matches: 5. Germline lookup yields CDR1 MNHEY and CDR2 SMNVEV (reference sequence). The CDR3 region is CASSLYPQGDEKLFF. The DNA for the CDR3 is TGTGCCAGCAGTTTATACCCGCAGGGGGATGAAAAACTGTTTTTT.

The chain links TRBV13 to TRBJ2-1; TRBD2 aligns across 11 bases. After removal of 4 bases from V and 4 bases from J, the junction contained 18 bases not matched to a gene. In germline, CDR1 is PRHDT, CDR2 FYEKMQ (reference sequence). This CDR3 is built from 20 residues. The CDR3 DNA reads TGTGCCAGCAGCTCCCGGACCCCGGGACTAGCGGACAGACTTTACAATGAGCAGTTCTTC. It yields the protein CASSSRTPGLADRLYNEQFF.

This clone was detected a few times. The rearrangement links TRBV6-1 to TRBJ1-1; no clear D gene. This CDR3 is built from 12 residues. Germline V CDR1 and CDR2: MNHNS, SASEGT. Trimming cost V 5 bases and J 0 bases, with 4 bases left between them. DNA for the CDR3: TGTGCCAGCAGTATCATGAACACTGAAGCTTTCTTT. Translated, it gives CASSIMNTEAFF.